Presented here are 31 T cell receptor beta chains from one specimen sequenced in a study of siplizumab effects on memory and regulatory T cells. Generated by immunoSEQ multiplex PCR, the TCRdb table keeps only in-frame clones and is missing some. The sample yields 99,000 or so clones, 93% seen once. Source material: CD4+ T cells sorted from blood. The source is a human donor in good health.

Comment on this clone: The same CDR3 arises from other DNA sequences in this sample as well. The V gene is TRBV11-2, the J gene TRBJ1-1; 8 bases line up with TRBD1. J gave up 4 bases and V 1 base, and 2 bases lay outside the gene matches. Germline CDR1 SGHAT, CDR2 FQNNGV. The CDR3 loop spans 14 amino acids. CDR3 nucleotide sequence: TGTGCCAGCAGCTTAGGGACAGGGATCACTGAAGCTTTCTTT. It specifies CASSLGTGITEAFF.

V gene TRBV5-1 combines with J gene TRBJ1-1; 8 bases match TRBD1. The trim removed 0 bases at V and 2 bases at J, leaving 3 bases unmatched. Germline assignment: CDR1 SGHRS and CDR2 YFSETQ. The CDR3 extends over 15 amino acids. DNA of the CDR3: TGCGCCAGCAGCTTGGTAACAGGGGGAAACACTGAAGCTTTCTTT. This encodes CASSLVTGGNTEAFF.

The chain joins TRBV7-2 to TRBJ2-7; 9 bases agree with TRBD2. Germline CDR1 SGHTA, CDR2 FQGNSA. The CDR3 covers 15 residues. The trim removed 2 bases at V and 3 bases at J, leaving 5 bases unmatched. CDR3 in DNA: TGTGCCAGCAGCTTATTGGCGGGAGGGGACTACGAGCAGTACTTC. It is translated as CASSLLAGGDYEQYF.

The rearrangement uses TRBV6-1 and TRBJ1-1; D is uncertain. The CDR3 extends over 14 amino acids. From germline, CDR1 is MNHNS and CDR2 SASEGT. Trimming took off 4 bases at V and 1 base at J, with 10 bases between the two ends. The CDR3 sequence: CASSVGRSNTEAFF. In nucleotides, the CDR3 is TGTGCCAGCAGTGTGGGCAGGTCGAACACTGAAGCTTTCTTT.

The count of this clone is one. The CDR3 DNA sequence: TGCGCCAGCAGCTTGGGCACGGGGCCCTCGGGTTATTTT. Encoded protein: CASSLGTGPSGYF. The V call is TRBV5-1, the J call TRBJ2-3; perhaps D is TRBD1 or TRBD2 (5 bases each). The V end lost 0 bases, the J end lost 15 bases, and 17 bases lay between the germline ends. Germline loops: CDR1 SGHRS, CDR2 YFSETQ. The CDR3 spans 13 residues.

The J gene is TRBJ1-2, the V gene TRBV7-9, with D possibly being TRBD1 (5 bases). Trimming cost V 3 bases and J 8 bases, with 16 bases left between them. This CDR3 comprises 14 residues. The germline V gene has CDR1 SEHNR and CDR2 FQNEAQ (reference sequence). The CDR3 protein is CASSLGHSNSGYTF. The CDR3 nucleotides read TGTGCCAGCAGCTTGGGGCACTCGAATAGCGGCTACACCTTC.

This chain connects TRBV19 to TRBJ2-7; no clear D. The length of the CDR3 is 15 residues. Germline assignment: CDR1 LNHDA and CDR2 SQIVND (reference sequence). The V and J ends lost 5 bases and 2 bases respectively, with 16 bases between them. CDR3 in DNA: TGTGCCAGTAGTTTGTCCAGCGCGGCAACCTACGAGCAGTACTTC. Amino acids: CASSLSSAATYEQYF.

The chain is built from TRBV10-1 and TRBJ1-1; 12 bases agree with TRBD1. Germline V gene lookup returns CDR1 WNHNN and CDR2 SYGVQD (reference sequence). The CDR3 loop spans 16 amino acids. V dropped 6 bases and J dropped 5; count of bases not matched to a gene: 10. DNA of the CDR3: TGCGCCAGCAGGAACACCTCGGGACAGGGGGCAACTGAAGCTTTCTTT. Amino acid sequence: CASRNTSGQGATEAFF.

This clone has a handful of counts. This chain uses TRBV30 with TRBJ2-7; possibly TRBD1 or TRBD2 for D (5 bases each). Trimming took off 4 bases at V and 3 bases at J, with 10 bases between the two ends. The CDR3 has 12 amino acids. Germline CDR1 is GTSNPN and CDR2 is SVGIG (reference sequence). CDR3 DNA: TGTGCCTGGAATGTTGGGGGCTACGAGCAGTACTTC. It codes for CAWNVGGYEQYF.

The chain joins TRBV5-1 to TRBJ2-3; 11 bases align to TRBD2. Looked up from germline, CDR1 is SGHRS and CDR2 is YFSETQ. This CDR3 has 15 residues. V was clipped by 5 bases and J by 7 bases; unmatched bases: 9. Written as DNA, the CDR3 is TGCGCCAGCAGGACCGGGACTAGCGGAAAACATACGCAGTATTTT. It codes for CASRTGTSGKHTQYF.

J is TRBJ1-6 and V is TRBV9; D gene uncertain. CDR3 length: 15 amino acids. V was clipped by 0 bases and J by 10 bases, with 14 bases between them. Germline-derived CDR1 and CDR2 are SGDLS and YYNGEE. CDR3 residues: CASSVARESPSPLHF. The CDR3 DNA follows: TGTGCCAGCAGCGTAGCTAGAGAAAGTCCCTCACCCCTCCACTTT.

V and J are TRBV6-6 and TRBJ2-7; 9 bases are shared with TRBD1. The CDR3 is 15 residues long. The germline V gene encodes CDR1 MNHNY and CDR2 SVGAGI (reference sequence). The ends lost 2 bases at V and 3 bases at J; junction bases unmatched: 5. CDR3 residues: CASSYTPGQGYEQYF. For the CDR3, the DNA is TGTGCCAGCAGTTACACTCCGGGACAGGGCTACGAGCAGTACTTC.

The chain links TRBV5-1 to TRBJ1-2; D remains ambiguous. V was pared by 0 bases and J by 5 bases, with 17 bases between. This CDR3 is built from 16 residues. Germline CDR1 is SGHRS and CDR2 is YFSETQ. The chain's CDR3 is CASSLGLPGKYYGYTF. The CDR3 DNA sequence: TGCGCCAGCAGCTTGGGGCTCCCCGGGAAATATTATGGCTACACCTTC.

The V call is TRBV7-2, the J call TRBJ2-2; 9 nucleotides agree with TRBD1. V lost 6 bases, J lost 3 bases, and 5 bases stayed unmatched. This CDR3 spans 15 amino acids. The germline V gene has CDR1 SGHTA and CDR2 FQGNSA. The chain's CDR3 is CASRSDRGDTGELFF. Written as DNA, the CDR3 is TGTGCCAGCAGATCCGACAGGGGGGACACCGGGGAGCTGTTTTTT.

The genes are TRBV5-4 and TRBJ2-1, with 13 bases matching TRBD2. The CDR3 contains 18 residues. Trimming removed 3 bases from V and 3 bases from J; junction bases left unmatched: 9. The germline V gene encodes CDR1 SGHNT and CDR2 YYREEE (reference sequence). The CDR3 sequence: CASSSRLGLAGVYNEQFF. In DNA, the CDR3 is TGTGCCAGCAGCTCCCGTTTAGGACTAGCGGGAGTCTACAATGAGCAGTTCTTC.

V usage is TRBV9 and J usage is TRBJ2-1, with 11 bases identical to TRBD2. This CDR3 has 15 amino acids. The ends lost 0 bases at V and 7 bases at J; junction bases unmatched: 3. Germline V lookup: CDR1 SGDLS, CDR2 YYNGEE. The CDR3 reads CASSVATSGGNEQFF. CDR3 nucleotides: TGTGCCAGCAGCGTAGCTACTAGCGGGGGAAATGAGCAGTTCTTC.

The chain is built from TRBV18 and TRBJ1-1; the D is unclear. This CDR3 has 16 residues. Trimming pared 3 bases from V and 4 bases from J, leaving 18 bases between. Germline V CDR1 and CDR2: KGHSH, LQKENI. The CDR3 sequence is CASSPGDRARGTEAFF. The CDR3 DNA sequence: TGTGCCAGCTCACCCGGGGATAGGGCTCGGGGCACTGAAGCTTTCTTT.

This clone was observed a handful of times. The rearrangement uses TRBV27 and TRBJ1-5, with D uncertain. Trimming removed 0 bases from V and 4 bases from J, with 10 bases in between. This CDR3 region has 15 residues. Germline CDR1 is MNHEY and CDR2 is SMNVEV (reference sequence). The CDR3 loop is CASSLSSAGNQPQHF. Written as DNA, the CDR3 is TGTGCCAGCAGTTTATCGAGTGCGGGTAATCAGCCCCAGCATTTT.

The chain links TRBV18 to TRBJ1-6; 7 bases align to TRBD1. This CDR3 contains 14 residues. CDR1 is KGHSH and CDR2 is LQKENI in the germline V gene. With V trimmed by 5 bases and J by 10 bases, 8 bases remained unmatched. Written as DNA, the CDR3 is TGTGCCAGCTCAATGGAACAGGGGACCTCACCCCTCCACTTT. Translation: CASSMEQGTSPLHF.

This clone was found once. V is TRBV10-3 and J is TRBJ2-6; 7 bases align to TRBD1. Germline V gives CDR1 ENHRY, CDR2 SYGVKD. V gave up 8 bases and J gave up 0 bases; unmatched junction bases: 10. This CDR3 region has 17 residues. CDR3 amino acids: CAIAQQGRSSGANVLTF. For the CDR3, the DNA is TGTGCCATCGCCCAACAGGGGAGAAGCTCTGGGGCCAACGTCCTGACTTTC.

The rearrangement joins TRBV9 to TRBJ2-2; D tentatively reads TRBD1 or TRBD2 (5 bases each). CDR3 length equals 14 residues. The V gene lost 4 bases and the J gene lost 3 bases, with 10 bases spanning the gap. Looked up from germline, CDR1 is SGDLS and CDR2 is YYNGEE. The CDR3 reads CASSRDRDTGELFF. The DNA of the CDR3 is TGTGCCAGCAGCCGGGACCGAGACACCGGGGAGCTGTTTTTT. Supplemented by reference TRBV9 and TRBJ2-2, the full variable domain reads DSGVTQTPKHLITATGQRVTLRCSPRSGDLSVYWYQQSLDQGLQFLIQYYNGEERAKGNILERFSAQQFPDLHSELNLSSLELGDSALYFCASSRDRDTGELFFGEGSRLTVL.

The chain joins TRBV18 to TRBJ2-2; 13 bases are shared with TRBD2. Germline CDR1 KGHSH, CDR2 LQKENI. The CDR3 spans 19 residues. Trimming cost V 3 bases and J 0 bases; bases outside gene matches: 7. The CDR3 region has the DNA TGTGCCAGCTCACCCCGGACTAGCGGGGGTTTCGCGAACACCGGGGAGCTGTTTTTT. This gives the protein CASSPRTSGGFANTGELFF.

This chain joins TRBV5-6 and TRBJ2-2; 7 nucleotides align to TRBD2. Per germline, CDR1 SGHDT and CDR2 YYEEEE. J gave up 4 bases and V 6 bases, and 6 bases lay outside the gene matches. The CDR3 is made up of 14 amino acids. CDR3 nucleotide sequence: TGTGCCAGCACCCTGGGGGGGGGCACCGGGGAGCTGTTTTTT. It specifies CASTLGGGTGELFF.

The J gene is TRBJ2-7, the V gene TRBV7-2; D remains ambiguous. The CDR3 runs to 12 residues. Between the trimmed V and J ends, which lost 0 bases and 4 bases, there was a span of 4 bases. In germline, CDR1 is SGHTA, CDR2 FQGNSA. The CDR3 region is CASSLAIYEQYF. The CDR3 region has the DNA TGTGCCAGCAGCTTAGCCATATACGAGCAGTACTTC.

This clone was found once. The chain carries TRBV7-8 and TRBJ1-1; D gene ambiguous. V was shortened by 5 bases and J by 4 bases, with 11 bases between the two germline ends. Germline V gene sequence: CDR1 SGHVS, CDR2 FQNEAQ. The CDR3 contains 13 residues. The CDR3 reads CASSPVVGTEAFF. The CDR3 DNA is TGTGCCAGCAGCCCCGTGGTGGGCACTGAAGCTTTCTTT.

Notes on this clone: Additional DNA sequences in this sample encode the identical CDR3. The CDR3: CSGTSGYEQYF. CDR3 DNA: TGCAGTGGGACTAGCGGCTACGAGCAGTACTTC. The chain couples TRBV20-1 to TRBJ2-7, with TRBD2 matching over 10 bases. V lost 7 bases, J lost 3 bases, and 0 bases stayed unmatched. Germline CDR1 is DFQATT and CDR2 is SNEGSKA (reference sequence). The CDR3 has 11 amino acids.

The rearrangement joins TRBV11-3 to TRBJ2-7; 10 nucleotides align to TRBD2. Germline CDR1 and CDR2: SGHNT and YENEEA. CDR3 size: 13 residues. V was clipped by 7 bases and J by 6 bases; unmatched bases: 6. CDR3 DNA: TGTGCCAGCACGCTAGCGGGGGCCGGCGAGCAGTACTTC. It yields the protein CASTLAGAGEQYF.

The J gene is TRBJ2-1, the V gene TRBV6-5, with TRBD2 as a possible D gene (6 bases). Germline V gene data show CDR1 as MNHEY and CDR2 as SVGAGI. The CDR3 spans 13 residues. Trimming shortened V by 6 bases and J by 3 bases, and 9 bases separated the two germline ends. For the CDR3, the DNA is TGTGCCAGCAGCCGGGACTTCTACAATGAGCAGTTCTTC. Translation gives CASSRDFYNEQFF.

The table lists this clone with a count of one. V is TRBV6-1 and J is TRBJ2-5; 12 bases line up with TRBD2. Germline V gives CDR1 MNHNS, CDR2 SASEGT. This CDR3 has 14 amino acids. Trimming took 8 bases from V and 5 from J; bases not matched to a gene: 6. The CDR3 here is CASRTSGVGETQYF. Here the CDR3 DNA reads TGTGCCAGCCGGACTAGCGGGGTGGGGGAGACCCAGTACTTC.

The V call is TRBV4-2, the J call TRBJ2-1; D possibly corresponds to TRBD2 (6 bases). CDR1 and CDR2 from the germline V gene are LGHNA and YNFKEQ. Trimming removed 0 bases from V and 7 bases from J, with 16 bases in between. The CDR3 extends over 16 amino acids. Written as DNA, the CDR3 is TGTGCCAGCAGCCAAGACCCGGGGGACTGGGGGAATGAGCAGTTCTTC. This codes for CASSQDPGDWGNEQFF.

The V call is TRBV9, the J call TRBJ2-1, with 11 positions matching TRBD2. The CDR3 extends over 15 amino acids. V shed 4 bases and J 8 bases; nucleotides not matched to a gene: 8. Germline loops: CDR1 SGDLS, CDR2 YYNGEE. The DNA for the CDR3 is TGTGCCAGCAGCCCCCAAGGACTAGCGGGTGATGAGCAGTTCTTC. Translation gives CASSPQGLAGDEQFF.